This is a list of T cell receptor beta chains from one sample in a study of T cells after yellow fever vaccination. TCRdb fed the 5' RACE reads into MiXCR, producing one record per CDR3 protein. The table has some 240,000 distinct CDR3 sequences, approximately 3% seen once; the top ten hold 2.5% to 3.5%. The sequencing used CD4+ T cells sorted from PBMCs, collected 10 days after the yellow fever booster vaccination. Receptors were obtained from a young man who received the YFV17D yellow fever vaccine. CDR3s include the opening cysteine and the closing phenylalanine or tryptophan. D genes are given only for firm matches. Size values are once, few and many counts, or a class for expanded clones, and some rows have none.

j_call: TRBJ2-3
cdr3_length: 17
clone_size: many
d_call: NA
v_call: TRBV7-8
cdr3_aa: CASSSPVTNQHTDTQYF
cdr3_nt: TGTGCCAGCAGCTCCCCCGTGACCAACCAACACACAGATACGCAGTATTTT

j_call: TRBJ1-5
cdr3_length: 14
clone_size: NA
d_call: NA
v_call: TRBV6-6
cdr3_aa: CASSYGRGNQPQHF
cdr3_nt: TGTGCCAGCAGTTACGGCCGGGGGAATCAGCCCCAGCATTTT

j_call: TRBJ1-5
cdr3_length: 14
clone_size: many
d_call: TRBD1
v_call: TRBV20-1
cdr3_aa: CSASRDRGNQPQHF
cdr3_nt: TGCAGTGCGAGTCGGGACAGGGGCAATCAGCCCCAGCATTTT

j_call: TRBJ2-2
cdr3_length: 15
clone_size: many
d_call: NA
v_call: TRBV12-3/TRBV12-4
cdr3_aa: CASSIRPAGTGELFF
cdr3_nt: TGTGCCAGCAGTATAAGACCCGCAGGGACCGGGGAGCTGTTTTTT

j_call: TRBJ2-5
cdr3_length: 13
clone_size: NA
d_call: NA
v_call: TRBV5-1
cdr3_aa: CASSSEAAETQYF
cdr3_nt: TGCGCCAGCAGCTCTGAAGCGGCGGAGACCCAGTACTTC

j_call: TRBJ2-1
cdr3_length: 14
clone_size: many
d_call: NA
v_call: TRBV7-2
cdr3_aa: CASSLNWGNNEQFF
cdr3_nt: TGTGCCAGCAGCTTAAATTGGGGGAACAATGAGCAGTTCTTC

j_call: TRBJ1-1
cdr3_length: 13
clone_size: NA
d_call: NA
v_call: TRBV12-3/TRBV12-4
cdr3_aa: CASSLGGRTEAFF
cdr3_nt: TGTGCCAGCAGTTTAGGGGGTAGGACTGAAGCTTTCTTT

j_call: TRBJ2-5
cdr3_length: 19
clone_size: NA
d_call: TRBD1
v_call: TRBV20-1
cdr3_aa: CSARRSGTGGRFAQKTQYF
cdr3_nt: TGCAGTGCTAGGAGGTCCGGGACAGGGGGCCGGTTTGCCCAGAAGACCCAGTACTTC

j_call: TRBJ2-4
cdr3_length: 16
clone_size: many
d_call: TRBD1
v_call: TRBV7-2
cdr3_aa: CASSLGQGRTKNIQYF
cdr3_nt: TGTGCCAGCAGCCTAGGACAGGGGAGGACCAAAAACATTCAGTACTTC

j_call: TRBJ1-1
cdr3_length: 13
clone_size: many
d_call: NA
v_call: TRBV7-9
cdr3_aa: CASSFQGPNGAFF
cdr3_nt: TGTGCCAGCAGCTTCCAGGGGCCCAACGGAGCTTTCTTT

j_call: TRBJ2-3
cdr3_length: 13
clone_size: many
d_call: TRBD2
v_call: TRBV7-2
cdr3_aa: CASRESGGVGQYF
cdr3_nt: TGTGCCAGCAGAGAAAGCGGGGGAGTTGGGCAGTATTTT

j_call: TRBJ2-5
cdr3_length: 14
clone_size: NA
d_call: TRBD1
v_call: TRBV2
cdr3_aa: CASTRTGYQETQYF
cdr3_nt: TGTGCCAGCACTAGGACAGGTTACCAAGAGACCCAGTACTTC

j_call: TRBJ2-1
cdr3_length: 16
clone_size: NA
d_call: NA
v_call: TRBV5-1
cdr3_aa: CASSLALGTAYNEQFF
cdr3_nt: TGCGCCAGCAGCTTGGCCCTGGGGACTGCCTACAATGAGCAGTTCTTC

j_call: TRBJ2-3
cdr3_length: 14
clone_size: NA
d_call: NA
v_call: TRBV7-2
cdr3_aa: CASSFGLKPHTQYF
cdr3_nt: TGTGCCAGCAGCTTTGGACTGAAGCCCCATACGCAGTATTTT

j_call: TRBJ1-2
cdr3_length: 18
clone_size: few
d_call: TRBD1
v_call: TRBV27
cdr3_aa: CASYGQGIRTGKVGGYTF
cdr3_nt: TGTGCCAGCTACGGTCAGGGGATTCGGACAGGAAAGGTGGGAGGCTACACCTTC

j_call: TRBJ2-1
cdr3_length: 13
clone_size: many
d_call: NA
v_call: TRBV20-1
cdr3_aa: CSASGVPYNEQFF
cdr3_nt: TGCAGTGCTTCCGGGGTTCCCTACAATGAGCAGTTCTTC

j_call: TRBJ2-3
cdr3_length: 15
clone_size: few
d_call: TRBD2
v_call: TRBV28
cdr3_aa: CASSTGGEGLDTQYF
cdr3_nt: TGTGCCAGCAGTACCGGGGGGGAGGGTCTAGATACGCAGTATTTT

j_call: TRBJ1-5
cdr3_length: 14
clone_size: many
d_call: TRBD1
v_call: TRBV7-2
cdr3_aa: CASSSDRGGQPQHF
cdr3_nt: TGTGCCAGCAGCAGTGACAGGGGGGGCCAGCCCCAGCATTTT

j_call: TRBJ1-2
cdr3_length: 15
clone_size: many
d_call: TRBD1
v_call: TRBV11-2
cdr3_aa: CASSSPRQGANGYTF
cdr3_nt: TGTGCCAGCAGCTCACCCCGGCAGGGGGCGAACGGCTACACCTTC

j_call: TRBJ1-5
cdr3_length: 14
clone_size: many
d_call: NA
v_call: TRBV27
cdr3_aa: CASSRPGYNQPQHF
cdr3_nt: TGTGCCAGCAGCCGACCGGGCTACAATCAGCCCCAGCATTTT

j_call: TRBJ2-7
cdr3_length: 13
clone_size: many
d_call: TRBD1
v_call: TRBV7-2
cdr3_aa: CASSLQTGYEQYF
cdr3_nt: TGTGCCAGCAGCCTCCAGACAGGGTACGAGCAGTACTTC

j_call: TRBJ2-3
cdr3_length: 16
clone_size: many
d_call: TRBD2
v_call: TRBV7-3
cdr3_aa: CASSSGLAGSTDTQYF
cdr3_nt: TGTGCCAGCAGCTCGGGACTAGCGGGGTCAACAGATACGCAGTATTTT

j_call: TRBJ2-3
cdr3_length: 14
clone_size: NA
d_call: TRBD1
v_call: TRBV30
cdr3_aa: CAWGTESSTDTQYF
cdr3_nt: TGTGCCTGGGGGACAGAGTCTAGCACAGATACGCAGTATTTT

j_call: TRBJ2-5
cdr3_length: 12
clone_size: NA
d_call: NA
v_call: TRBV10-1
cdr3_aa: CASRRTVETQYF
cdr3_nt: TGCGCCTCCAGGAGGACTGTAGAGACCCAGTACTTC

j_call: TRBJ1-5
cdr3_length: 13
clone_size: NA
d_call: NA
v_call: TRBV30
cdr3_aa: CAWTRQVGEPQHF
cdr3_nt: TGTGCCTGGACCCGTCAGGTGGGTGAGCCCCAGCATTTT

j_call: TRBJ1-4
cdr3_length: 14
clone_size: NA
d_call: TRBD1
v_call: TRBV18
cdr3_aa: CASSPTGVWEKLFF
cdr3_nt: TGTGCCAGCTCACCGACAGGGGTTTGGGAAAAACTGTTTTTT

j_call: TRBJ2-1
cdr3_length: 15
clone_size: many
d_call: TRBD2
v_call: TRBV5-8
cdr3_aa: CASSTLAGRGNEQFF
cdr3_nt: TGTGCCAGCAGCACTCTAGCGGGGCGGGGCAATGAGCAGTTCTTC

j_call: TRBJ1-6
cdr3_length: 14
clone_size: few
d_call: TRBD1
v_call: TRBV5-1
cdr3_aa: CASSRDSDNSPLHF
cdr3_nt: TGCGCCAGCAGCCGGGACAGCGATAATTCACCCCTCCACTTT

j_call: TRBJ2-4
cdr3_length: 12
clone_size: few
d_call: NA
v_call: TRBV20-1
cdr3_aa: CSARTAGDIQYF
cdr3_nt: TGCAGTGCTAGGACAGCAGGGGACATTCAGTACTTC

j_call: TRBJ2-5
cdr3_length: 15
clone_size: few
d_call: NA
v_call: TRBV3-1
cdr3_aa: CASSPLGARWETQYF
cdr3_nt: TGTGCCAGCAGCCCTTTGGGGGCCCGGTGGGAGACCCAGTACTTC

j_call: TRBJ2-1
cdr3_length: 15
clone_size: few
d_call: TRBD2
v_call: TRBV14
cdr3_aa: CASSQVGGAPGEQFF
cdr3_nt: TGTGCCAGCAGCCAAGTCGGGGGGGCCCCGGGTGAGCAGTTCTTC

j_call: TRBJ2-3
cdr3_length: 14
clone_size: few
d_call: NA
v_call: TRBV18
cdr3_aa: CASSPPGFTDTQYF
cdr3_nt: TGTGCCAGCTCACCCCCGGGCTTCACGGATACGCAGTATTTT

j_call: TRBJ1-6
cdr3_length: 14
clone_size: many
d_call: NA
v_call: TRBV5-1
cdr3_aa: CASSLVRVDSPLHF
cdr3_nt: TGCGCCAGCAGCTTGGTCCGGGTGGATTCACCCCTCCACTTT

j_call: TRBJ1-1
cdr3_length: 15
clone_size: few
d_call: NA
v_call: TRBV20-1
cdr3_aa: CSASPVYQGYTEAFF
cdr3_nt: TGCAGTGCTAGTCCCGTTTATCAGGGCTACACTGAAGCTTTCTTT

j_call: TRBJ2-7
cdr3_length: 15
clone_size: many
d_call: NA
v_call: TRBV7-2
cdr3_aa: CASSLKGHGSYEQYF
cdr3_nt: TGTGCCAGCAGCTTAAAAGGCCACGGTTCCTACGAGCAGTACTTC

j_call: TRBJ1-2
cdr3_length: 11
clone_size: few
d_call: NA
v_call: TRBV2
cdr3_aa: CASSTDYGYTF
cdr3_nt: TGTGCCAGCAGTACCGACTATGGCTACACCTTC

j_call: TRBJ2-3
cdr3_length: 15
clone_size: NA
d_call: NA
v_call: TRBV4-2
cdr3_aa: CASSQGGTSTDTQYF
cdr3_nt: TGTGCCAGCAGCCAAGGGGGGACTAGCACAGATACGCAGTATTTT

j_call: TRBJ2-3
cdr3_length: 16
clone_size: few
d_call: NA
v_call: TRBV7-2
cdr3_aa: CASSDSGTLLADTQYF
cdr3_nt: TGTGCCAGCAGCGACTCCGGGACTCTTCTCGCAGATACGCAGTATTTT

j_call: TRBJ2-3
cdr3_length: 15
clone_size: many
d_call: TRBD1
v_call: TRBV5-1
cdr3_aa: CASSPGQLSTDTQYF
cdr3_nt: TGCGCCAGCAGCCCGGGACAGCTAAGCACAGATACGCAGTATTTT